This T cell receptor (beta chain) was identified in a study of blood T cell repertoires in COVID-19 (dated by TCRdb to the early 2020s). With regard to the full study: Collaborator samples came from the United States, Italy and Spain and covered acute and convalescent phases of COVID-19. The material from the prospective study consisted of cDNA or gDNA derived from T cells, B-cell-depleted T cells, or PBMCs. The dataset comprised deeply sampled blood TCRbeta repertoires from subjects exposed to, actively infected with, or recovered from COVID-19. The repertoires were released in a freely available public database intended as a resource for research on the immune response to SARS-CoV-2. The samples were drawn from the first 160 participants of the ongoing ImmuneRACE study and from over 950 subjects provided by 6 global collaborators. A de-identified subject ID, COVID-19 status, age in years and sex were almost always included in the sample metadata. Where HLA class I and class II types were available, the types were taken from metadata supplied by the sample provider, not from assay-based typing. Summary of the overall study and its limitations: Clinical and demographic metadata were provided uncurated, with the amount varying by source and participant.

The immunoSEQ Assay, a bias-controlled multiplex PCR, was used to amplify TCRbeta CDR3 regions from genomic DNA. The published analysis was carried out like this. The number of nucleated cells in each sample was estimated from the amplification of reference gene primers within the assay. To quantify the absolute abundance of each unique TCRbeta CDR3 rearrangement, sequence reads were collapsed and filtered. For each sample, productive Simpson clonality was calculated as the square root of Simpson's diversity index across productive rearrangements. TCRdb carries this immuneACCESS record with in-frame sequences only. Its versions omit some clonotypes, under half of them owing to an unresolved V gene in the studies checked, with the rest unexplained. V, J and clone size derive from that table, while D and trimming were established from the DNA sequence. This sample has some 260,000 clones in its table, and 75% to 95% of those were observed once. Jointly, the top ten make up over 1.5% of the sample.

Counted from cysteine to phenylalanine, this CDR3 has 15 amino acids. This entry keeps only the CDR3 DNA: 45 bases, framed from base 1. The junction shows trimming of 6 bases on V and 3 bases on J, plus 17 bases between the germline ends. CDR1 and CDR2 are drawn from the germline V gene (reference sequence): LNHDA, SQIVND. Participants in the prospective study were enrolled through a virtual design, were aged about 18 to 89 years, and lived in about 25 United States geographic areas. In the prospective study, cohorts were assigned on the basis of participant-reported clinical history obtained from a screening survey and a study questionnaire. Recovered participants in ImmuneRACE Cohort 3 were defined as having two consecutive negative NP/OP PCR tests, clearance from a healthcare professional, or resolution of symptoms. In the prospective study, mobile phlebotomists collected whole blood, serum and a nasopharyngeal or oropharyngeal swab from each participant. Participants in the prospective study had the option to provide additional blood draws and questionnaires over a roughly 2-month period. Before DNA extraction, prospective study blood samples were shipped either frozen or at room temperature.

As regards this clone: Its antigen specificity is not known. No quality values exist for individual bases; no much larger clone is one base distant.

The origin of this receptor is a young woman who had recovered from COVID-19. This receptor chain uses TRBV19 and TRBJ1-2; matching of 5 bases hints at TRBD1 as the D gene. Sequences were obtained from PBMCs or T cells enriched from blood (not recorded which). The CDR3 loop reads CASRPRAGKDYGYTF. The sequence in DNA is TGTGCCAGTAGGCCTAGGGCAGGGAAGGACTATGGCTACACCTTC. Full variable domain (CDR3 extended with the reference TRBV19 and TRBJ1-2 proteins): DGGITQSPKYLFRKEGQNVTLSCEQNLNHDAMYWYRQDPGQGLRLIYYSQIVNDFQKGDIAEGYSVSREKKESFPLTVTSAQKNPTAFYLCASRPRAGKDYGYTFGSGTRLTVV.